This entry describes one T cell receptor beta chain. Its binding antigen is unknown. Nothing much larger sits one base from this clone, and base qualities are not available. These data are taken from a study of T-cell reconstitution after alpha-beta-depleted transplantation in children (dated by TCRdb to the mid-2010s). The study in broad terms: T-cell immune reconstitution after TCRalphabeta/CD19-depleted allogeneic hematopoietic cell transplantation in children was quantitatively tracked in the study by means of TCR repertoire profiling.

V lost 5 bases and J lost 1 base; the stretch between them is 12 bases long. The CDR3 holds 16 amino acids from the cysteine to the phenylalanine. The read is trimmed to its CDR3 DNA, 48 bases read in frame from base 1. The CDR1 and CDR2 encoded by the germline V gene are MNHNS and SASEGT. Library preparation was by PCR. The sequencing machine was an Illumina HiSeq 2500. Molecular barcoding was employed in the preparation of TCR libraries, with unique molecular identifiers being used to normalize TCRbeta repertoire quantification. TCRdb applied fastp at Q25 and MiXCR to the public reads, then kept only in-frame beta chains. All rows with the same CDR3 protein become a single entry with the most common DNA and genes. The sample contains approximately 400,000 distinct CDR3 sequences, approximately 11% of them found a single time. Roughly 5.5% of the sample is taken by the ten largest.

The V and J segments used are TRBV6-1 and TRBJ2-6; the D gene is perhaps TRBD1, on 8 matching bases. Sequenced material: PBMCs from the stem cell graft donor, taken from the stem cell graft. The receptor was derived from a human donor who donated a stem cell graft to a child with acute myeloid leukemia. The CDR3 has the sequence CASSTQGGSGANVLTF. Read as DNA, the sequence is TGTGCCAGCAGTACACAGGGGGGGTCTGGGGCCAACGTCCTGACTTTC.